Listed below are T cell receptor beta chains from one sample, sequenced in a study of T-cell reconstitution after alpha-beta-depleted transplantation in children. TCRdb independently ran MiXCR on the PCR reads; one entry per CDR3 protein. The sample shows about 500,000 distinct CDR3 sequences, approximately 32% of them seen only once. This specimen was PBMCs from the stem cell graft donor, taken from the stem cell graft. These receptors originate from a human donor who donated a stem cell graft to a child with aplastic anemia. The CDR3 runs from the conserved cysteine through the conserved F or W. Only some rows state a clone size, as once, few, many or a class for expanded clones.

V	size	J	length	CDR3
TRBV7-2	few	TRBJ1-1	13	CASSISAGTEAFF
TRBV7-6	.	TRBJ2-7	15	CASSSGAGSSYEQYF
TRBV12-3/TRBV12-4	.	TRBJ2-2	15	CASSFTGGSTGELFF
TRBV20-1	.	TRBJ2-2	14	CSAIGTDNTGELFF
TRBV29-1	.	TRBJ2-3	14	CSVVAGGPSDTQYF
TRBV5-1	.	TRBJ2-3	16	CASSLISSSGTDTQYF
TRBV7-9	few	TRBJ1-5	15	CASSLGTGTYQPQHF
TRBV19	few	TRBJ2-1	15	CASSINSGPVEEQFF
TRBV7-2	few	TRBJ2-3	14	CASSPDPHTDTQYF
TRBV7-2	few	TRBJ2-1	15	CASSLLGRGHNEQFF
TRBV7-3	.	TRBJ2-5	14	CASSLTGLGETQYF
TRBV30	few	TRBJ1-6	18	CAWSVDRTKGFNNSPLHF
TRBV18	few	TRBJ2-3	15	CASSPQGANQDTQYF
TRBV12-3/TRBV12-4	.	TRBJ1-1	13	CASSLGQTVQVFF
TRBV15	few	TRBJ1-5	15	CATKTGTDSNQPQHF
TRBV12-3/TRBV12-4	few	TRBJ1-2	14	CASSLAGQGSGYTF
TRBV6-5	few	TRBJ2-5	13	CASSYRVKETQYF
TRBV4-2	.	TRBJ2-3	18	CASSPYGTSGISTDTQYF
TRBV18	.	TRBJ1-2	14	CASSQGQGVYGYTF
TRBV21-1	.	TRBJ2-5	18	CASSNQQGPPYYQETQYF
TRBV20-1	few	TRBJ1-1	11	CSPRAGTEAFF
TRBV11-3	.	TRBJ2-2	15	CASSLDRGSTGELFF
TRBV7-3	.	TRBJ2-3	13	CASSSNRAGGQYF
TRBV10-3	few	TRBJ2-1	14	CAISGTSGSNEQFF
TRBV12-3/TRBV12-4	.	TRBJ2-1	14	CASSTSGVRNEQFF
TRBV7-9	.	TRBJ1-1	17	CASSSVPGQGENTEAFF
TRBV7-9	.	TRBJ1-4	14	CASSFRQGGEKLFF
TRBV20-1	.	TRBJ1-4	16	CSARATQGGRGEKLFF
TRBV6-5	.	TRBJ2-3	15	CASSYGVTTTDTQYF
TRBV7-2	.	TRBJ1-5	15	CASSFAGTGGQPQHF
TRBV12-3/TRBV12-4	.	TRBJ2-7	11	CATSALGKQYF
TRBV29-1	.	TRBJ2-3	13	CSVDQGLTDTQYF
TRBV5-1	.	TRBJ2-1	15	CASSLEMVRYNEQFF
TRBV3-1	.	TRBJ2-2	13	CASSQLPAGELFF
TRBV6-1	.	TRBJ2-5	19	CASSERGLAGEGSRETQYF
TRBV20-1	few	TRBJ1-2	12	CSARTGENGYTF
TRBV7-2	once	TRBJ2-1	15	CASSFLAAGMREQFF
TRBV4-3	once	TRBJ1-3	16	CASSHRDRGPGNTIYF
TRBV7-9	few	TRBJ2-7	13	CASSELGGFEQYF
TRBV18	.	TRBJ1-3	14	CASSQTSSGNTIYF
TRBV4-3	.	TRBJ1-4	17	CASSRGTGGTTNEKLFF
TRBV18	.	TRBJ1-2	14	CASSPTGTGDRYTF
TRBV20-1	.	TRBJ1-2	14	CSARGTGAHYGYTF
TRBV5-6	.	TRBJ1-1	16	CASSLVGAGMNTEAFF
TRBV6-5	few	TRBJ2-1	16	CASSSDTGVTYNEQFF
TRBV18	few	TRBJ1-1	13	CASSPTVTVEAFF
TRBV12-3/TRBV12-4	few	TRBJ2-1	19	CASSIMTGSGGSSYNEQFF
TRBV29-1	few	TRBJ2-5	12	CSVGHLQETQYF
TRBV9	.	TRBJ2-3	14	CASSPALQRDTQYF
TRBV10-3	few	TRBJ2-7	15	CAISGGQASSYEQYF
TRBV7-7	few	TRBJ2-1	14	CASSFASGRRGLFF
TRBV28	.	TRBJ2-2	15	CASSLGTMSTGELFF
TRBV7-9	.	TRBJ1-1	17	CASSTPSRGQGGTEAFF